A selection of T cell receptor beta chains follows, all from one sample in a study of OX40 agonist ivuxolimab in advanced cancers. Only in-frame clones appear in the TCRdb table, and some are missing; sequencing was by immunoSEQ multiplex PCR. The table includes approximately 90,000 clones, about 90% detected once. The sequenced sample was CD4+ or CD8+ T cells sorted from blood, obtained in a trial of the OX40 agonist ivuxolimab. The receptor set was obtained from an adult with an advanced solid tumor such as melanoma, head and neck, liver or kidney cancer. Both conserved end residues are part of each CDR3.

v_call,cdr3_length,j_call,cdr3_aa
TRBV7-9,14,TRBJ2-7,CASSLGDIIYGQYF
TRBV5-1,15,TRBJ1-2,CASSPGQGGAYGYTF
TRBV4-1,15,TRBJ1-2,CASSPMSHTNYGYTF
TRBV7-6,16,TRBJ2-5,CASSLEPGLVDETQYF
TRBV6-6,15,TRBJ1-1,CASSYSHRVDTEAFF
TRBV21-1,18,TRBJ2-3,CASSKGGTSGRYADTQYF
TRBV5-1,13,TRBJ2-5,CASSSGLEETQYF
TRBV28,14,TRBJ2-7,CASSLDGFVYEQYF
TRBV19,16,TRBJ2-4,CASSIGTRLAKNIQYF
TRBV27,14,TRBJ2-3,CASSSNPRTDTQYF
TRBV27,15,TRBJ2-7,CASSLSHRGSYEQYF
TRBV11-1,15,TRBJ2-3,CASSPGRLEEDTQYF
TRBV6-6,13,TRBJ1-4,CASRSGQFEKLFF
TRBV28,15,TRBJ2-7,CASSSTLGQNYEQYF
TRBV7-9,15,TRBJ1-4,CASSLAGGYAEKLFF
TRBV7-9,13,TRBJ1-1,CASSLPDRAEAFF
TRBV7-9,13,TRBJ2-3,CASSPGGTDTQYF
TRBV19,17,TRBJ1-1,CASSIYPLGGRVTEAFF
TRBV5-5,13,TRBJ2-7,CASSSDRRGEQYF
TRBV11-3,14,TRBJ2-1,CASSNRDSRNEQFF
TRBV7-8,10,TRBJ2-6,CASSRNVLTF
TRBV20-1,11,TRBJ1-1,CSARGPQGAFF
TRBV6-6,13,TRBJ2-7,CASRPGQKAEQYF
TRBV18,16,TRBJ2-4,CASSPGLAVGKNIQYF
TRBV30,13,TRBJ1-1,CAWREGLNTEAFF
TRBV10-3,14,TRBJ2-1,CAISGGLAGNEQFF
TRBV30,17,TRBJ2-6,CAWSVQGLYSGANVLTF
TRBV5-1,14,TRBJ2-5,CASSLAGTEETQYF
TRBV5-6,16,TRBJ2-4,CASSYPGQGVRDIQYF
TRBV2,14,TRBJ2-7,CASSEGTASYEQYF
TRBV11-3,12,TRBJ1-1,CASSLDDPEAFF
TRBV5-4,15,TRBJ2-1,CASSRGQGSYNEQFF
TRBV2,12,TRBJ2-2,CACRGADGELFF
TRBV5-5,12,TRBJ2-7,CASSFGAGEQYF
TRBV6-5,15,TRBJ1-3,CASSQLVGAGNTIYF
TRBV28,15,TRBJ2-7,CASLRGTNPPYEQYF
TRBV15,15,TRBJ2-5,CATSRLLATQETQYF